This T cell receptor beta chain was sequenced for a study of CD4 and CD8 cells across lung adenocarcinoma regions. This CDR3 has 16 amino acids. V shed 3 bases, J shed 6 bases, and the junction held 6 bases outside the gene matches. CDR1 is MDHEN, CDR2 SYDVKM, per germline. MiXCR, applied by TCRdb to the PCR reads, yields one record per CDR3 protein. The repertoire holds around 4,000 distinct CDR3 sequences, with around three fifths as singletons. The patients had localized lung adenocarcinoma, a non-small cell subtype. The gene calls are TRBV28 and TRBJ2-1; TRBD2 agrees at 12 bases. Sequencing was done on a sample of CD4+ T cells from the margin of a lung tumor. This TCR came from a female donor with lung adenocarcinoma. The CD4 and CD8 labels of this study may be unreliable. The CDR3 coding sequence is TGTGCCAGCAGTTTCCTAGCGGGAGGGCCCTTCAATGAGCAGTTCTTC. It codes for CASSFLAGGPFNEQFF.